This TCR beta chain stems from a study of T-cell memory formation after mild COVID-19. V shed 4 bases, J shed 5 bases, and the junction held 11 bases outside the gene matches. Germline V gene lookup returns CDR1 SGHDN and CDR2 FVKESK. The CDR3 runs 16 residues. TCRdb re-called the 5' RACE reads through MiXCR, storing one row per CDR3 protein. The sample has roughly 130,000 distinct CDR3 sequences; more than 15% are singletons. The origin of this receptor is a man between 18 and 35 years old who had mild COVID-19 (a few samples of this study predate the infection). Cell type and time point are not known. Sequenced: PBMCs or a T cell subset sorted from them (not recorded which). This chain links TRBV14 with TRBJ2-1, with 7 bases that match TRBD1. The CDR3, as DNA: TGTGCCAGCAGCCTCCGGACAGGCTTGGGGAACAATGAGCAGTTCTTC. Residues: CASSLRTGLGNNEQFF.